These 24 T cell receptor beta chains were all obtained from the same sample, sequenced in a study of T-cell reconstitution after alpha-beta-depleted transplantation in children. Preparing the TCRbeta library involved the use of unique molecular identifiers. TCRdb re-called the PCR reads through MiXCR, storing one row per CDR3 protein. Of approximately 490,000 distinct CDR3 sequences listed, around 13% were seen once; the top ten hold 4.5% to 6%. This sample comprised PBMCs from the stem cell graft donor, obtained from the stem cell graft. The receptors here all came from a human donor who donated a stem cell graft to a child with combined immunodeficiency.

CDR3 DNA sequence: TGTGCCAGCGAGGGGATGACCTACGAGCAGTACTTC. Protein sequence: CASEGMTYEQYF. This chain links TRBV28 with TRBJ2-7; either TRBD1 or TRBD2 may supply D (5 bases each). This CDR3 region has 12 residues. Trimming left V 8 bases short and J 2 bases short, with 10 bases between. Per the germline V gene, CDR1 is MDHEN and CDR2 is SYDVKM.

In this sample, this clonotype turned up a few times. This chain connects TRBV7-8 to TRBJ1-5; the D gene is possibly TRBD1 (6 bases). CDR3 length: 13 residues. Trimming took off 5 bases at V and 5 bases at J, with 10 bases between the two ends. Germline V CDR1 and CDR2: SGHVS, FQNEAQ. This CDR3 is CASSRNRDQPQHF. The CDR3 DNA reads TGTGCCAGCAGCCGTAACAGGGATCAGCCCCAGCATTTT.

This clonotype was seen at least ten times. V and J are TRBV20-1 and TRBJ2-3; no clear D. This CDR3 is built from 10 residues. Germline loops: CDR1 DFQATT, CDR2 SNEGSKA (reference sequence). The CDR3 DNA follows: TGCAGCGCACTGCTGGATACGCAGTATTTT. As protein: CSALLDTQYF.

This rearrangement joins TRBV19 to TRBJ2-1; 8 nucleotides align to TRBD2. Looked up from germline, CDR1 is LNHDA and CDR2 is SQIVND (reference sequence). This CDR3 comprises 16 residues. J was trimmed by 0 bases and V by 0 bases; bases with no gene match: 1. DNA for the CDR3: TGTGCCAGTAGTATAGAGGCGGGAGGCTCCTACAATGAGCAGTTCTTC. This translates into CASSIEAGGSYNEQFF.

V and J are TRBV6-2 or TRBV6-3 and TRBJ2-4, with 9 bases that match TRBD1. The CDR3 runs 20 residues. V lost 2 bases and J lost 1; bases outside the gene matches: 15. Germline V CDR1 and CDR2: MNHEY, SVGEGT. CDR3 loop: CASSYAGTGFRLYAKNIQYF. The CDR3 DNA is TGTGCCAGCAGTTACGCCGGGACAGGGTTTCGACTCTACGCCAAAAACATTCAGTACTTC.

This clonotype occurred a few times. The chain links TRBV28 to TRBJ2-6; tentatively, D is TRBD1 (6 bases). CDR3 length: 16 amino acids. Germline V gives CDR1 MDHEN, CDR2 SYDVKM. V shed 7 bases and J shed 0 bases, with 13 bases lying between them. This CDR3 reads CASTKGHYSGANVLTF. DNA for the CDR3: TGTGCCAGCACCAAGGGACACTACTCTGGGGCCAACGTCCTGACTTTC.

Comments on this clonotype: At one boundary the junction diverges from the germline segment, which might be a read error. J is TRBJ1-1 and V is TRBV12-3 or TRBV12-4, with D uncertain. The CDR3 is made up of 15 amino acids. The CDR3 sequence is CARSPRRGHGTEAFF. The DNA of the CDR3 is TGTGCCCGCAGTCCTCGGCGGGGTCATGGCACTGAAGCTTTCTTT.

The chain employs TRBV28 and TRBJ1-1; D gene unclear. V lost 8 bases, J lost 5 bases, and 9 bases lay in between. The germline CDR1 and CDR2 sequences are MDHEN and SYDVKM. CDR3 length: 11 residues. The CDR3: CASRSPTEAFF. The CDR3 nucleotides read TGTGCCAGCCGGAGTCCGACTGAAGCTTTCTTT.

This clonotype came up many times. The V and J genes are TRBV6-2 or TRBV6-3 and TRBJ2-2; D is unclear. There are 13 residues in the CDR3. V was clipped by 3 bases and J by 5 bases, with 7 bases between them. CDR1 is MNHEY, CDR2 SVGEGT, per germline. As DNA, the CDR3 is TGTGCCAGCAGTTATTTAACAACCGGGGAGCTGTTTTTT. It is translated as CASSYLTTGELFF.

The gene calls are TRBV6-2 or TRBV6-3 and TRBJ2-5; D remains ambiguous. Trimming left V 6 bases short and J 5 bases short, with 19 bases between. Looked up from germline, CDR1 is MNHEY and CDR2 is SVGEGT. There are 15 residues in the CDR3. In DNA form, the CDR3 reads TGTGCCAGCAGCCCCTCCTTGGCTGCGGTGGAGACCCAGTACTTC. Protein sequence: CASSPSLAAVETQYF.

As for this clonotype: Germline is not matched at one junction end, which may reflect a read error. The chain carries TRBV4-3 and TRBJ1-3; 9 bases fit TRBD1. The CDR3 contains 16 residues. The germline gives CDR1 LGHNA, CDR2 YSLEER. CDR3 sequence reads: CASSKDRGITGNTIYF. CDR3 DNA: TGCGCCAGCAGCAAAGACAGGGGGATTACCGGAAACACCATATATTTT.

The CDR3 loop is CASSLGRAQQETQYF. The CDR3 nucleotides are TGCGCCAGCAGTCTTGGGCGGGCACAACAAGAGACCCAGTACTTC. The chain couples TRBV5-1 to TRBJ2-5; D perhaps matches TRBD2 (5 bases). CDR1 and CDR2 (germline): SGHRS, YFSETQ. This CDR3 is built from 15 residues. V shed 5 bases and J shed 2 bases, with 16 bases lying between them.

This sequence joins TRBV3-1 and TRBJ2-4; maybe TRBD2 (5 bases). The ends were cut back, 0 bases at V and 4 bases at J, with 13 bases in the middle. Germline V CDR1 and CDR2: LGHDT, YNNKEL (reference sequence). The CDR3 is 16 residues long. CDR3 nucleotide sequence: TGTGCCAGCAGCCAAGAAGGCTTCCCGGGGAAAAACATTCAGTACTTC. Protein: CASSQEGFPGKNIQYF.

The gene calls are TRBV12-3 or TRBV12-4 and TRBJ2-7, with D perhaps matching TRBD1 (6 bases). CDR3 length: 13 amino acids. With 5 bases removed from V and 8 bases from J, the gap between germline ends came to 16 bases. The CDR3 DNA is TGTGCCAGCAGTGGGACACGCATTGGCAAGCAGTACTTC. The encoded protein is CASSGTRIGKQYF.

The table lists this clonotype with a few counts. This chain links TRBV20-1 with TRBJ2-1; 10 bases agree with TRBD2. The CDR3 is 18 residues long. Germline values: CDR1 DFQATT, CDR2 SNEGSKA (reference sequence). J gave up 0 bases and V 3 bases, and 11 bases lay outside the gene matches. CDR3: CSASRDTSGVFSYNEQFF. The CDR3 DNA is TGCAGTGCTAGCCGAGATACTAGCGGGGTTTTCTCCTACAATGAGCAGTTCTTC.

This clonotype was seen many times. The rearrangement links TRBV7-3 to TRBJ2-2; D is undetermined. CDR1 is SGHTA, CDR2 FQGTGA, per germline. The CDR3 runs 13 residues. Trimming took off 5 bases at V and 3 bases at J, with 7 bases between the two ends. The CDR3 region has the DNA TGTGCCAGCAGCGCCTCCCACACCGGGGAGCTGTTTTTT. This encodes CASSASHTGELFF.

The chain recombines TRBV4-3 with TRBJ2-7, with 7 bases lining up with TRBD2. The CDR3 is 14 residues long. The germline V gene has CDR1 LGHNA and CDR2 YSLEER. Trimming took 2 bases from V and 0 from J; bases not matched to a gene: 1. This CDR3 reads CASSQWGGSYEQYF. CDR3 in DNA: TGCGCCAGCAGCCAATGGGGGGGCTCCTACGAGCAGTACTTC.

This chain joins TRBV6-1 and TRBJ2-6, with D perhaps TRBD1 or TRBD2 (6 bases each). Germline V gene sequence: CDR1 MNHNS, CDR2 SASEGT. The CDR3 totals 16 residues. Trimming stripped 7 bases from V and 4 bases from J, with 17 bases between. This chain's CDR3 is CASTPTGAGGANVLTF. The CDR3, as DNA: TGTGCCAGCACCCCGACGGGGGCTGGGGGGGCCAACGTCCTGACTTTC.

The chain links TRBV29-1 to TRBJ2-7; D gene unclear. The V gene's germline CDR1 is SQVTM and CDR2 ANQGSEA. The CDR3 sequence is 11 residues long. The germline V and J ends were trimmed by 6 bases and 3 bases, with 9 bases remaining between them. The CDR3 bases are TGCAGCGTGGTACAAGACTACGAGCAGTACTTC. Translation: CSVVQDYEQYF.

This clonotype came up many times. CDR3 sequence: CASRFGGNNEQFF. CDR3 nucleotide sequence: TGTGCCAGCAGATTCGGGGGGAACAATGAGCAGTTCTTC. The V call is TRBV7-9, the J call TRBJ2-1; TRBD2 agrees at 7 bases. The V gene's germline CDR1 is SEHNR and CDR2 FQNEAQ (reference sequence). The CDR3 extends over 13 amino acids. J gave up 5 bases and V 6 bases, and 4 bases lay outside the gene matches.

The gene calls are TRBV27 and TRBJ2-3; D is perhaps TRBD1 or TRBD2 (6 bases each). V shed 6 bases and J shed 4 bases, with 14 bases lying between them. This CDR3 has 14 residues. CDR1 is MNHEY and CDR2 is SMNVEV in the germline V gene (reference sequence). CDR3 in amino acids: CASRPGGGPDTQYF. CDR3 nucleotides: TGTGCCAGCAGACCCGGGGGCGGGCCAGATACGCAGTATTTT.

This clonotype was counted between two and nine times. The chain links TRBV7-9 to TRBJ1-5; tentatively, D is TRBD1 (5 bases). This CDR3 comprises 18 residues. Deletions cut 2 bases from V and 0 bases from J, with 17 bases between. CDR1 is SEHNR, CDR2 FQNEAQ, per germline (reference sequence). CDR3 in DNA: TGTGCCAGCAGCTTATCAGGAGGGACCCTCTATAGCAATCAGCCCCAGCATTTT. This translates into CASSLSGGTLYSNQPQHF.

The V and J genes are TRBV7-9 and TRBJ2-7; D possibly corresponds to TRBD1 (5 bases). Germline CDR1 SEHNR, CDR2 FQNEAQ (reference sequence). V was pared by 5 bases and J by 6 bases, with 17 bases between. CDR3 length: 14 amino acids. The DNA of the CDR3 is TGTGCCAGCAGCCGAAGCAGCGCCCAGGGCGAGCAGTACTTC. Its translation is CASSRSSAQGEQYF.

Only a few counts were recorded for this clonotype. The J gene is TRBJ2-1, the V gene TRBV7-2; D remains unclear. The CDR3 length is 14 residues. Germline V gives CDR1 SGHTA, CDR2 FQGNSA. The V and J ends lost 1 base and 7 bases respectively, with 11 bases between them. CDR3 in DNA: TGTGCCAGCAGCTTAGTTTCTGGAAGAAATGAGCAGTTCTTC. It codes for CASSLVSGRNEQFF.